This T cell receptor (beta chain) was recovered during a study of shared T cell receptors in the human thymus. The protocol was immunoSEQ multiplex PCR, while the TCRdb copy is restricted to in-frame clones and leaves out a portion. Of about 660,000 clones listed, over 75% were seen once; the top ten hold roughly 0.0089%. V was clipped by 0 bases and J by 3 bases; unmatched bases: 5. The CDR3 runs to 16 residues. Looked up from germline, CDR1 is LGHNT and CDR2 is FRNRAP. The data also belong to a second study, concerning human thymus T cells.

The sequenced sample was thymocytes. The genes are TRBV12-5 and TRBJ1-1, with 9 bases identical to TRBD1. The source of this sequence is a boy younger than two with a congenital heart defect. CDR3 DNA: TGTGCTAGTGGTTTGGTGTCAGACAGGGGGGACACTGAAGCTTTCTTT. Translating it yields CASGLVSDRGDTEAFF. The entire variable domain, with the rest obtained from reference TRBV12-5 and TRBJ1-1, is as follows: DARVTQTPRHKVTEMGQEVTMRCQPILGHNTVFWYRQTMMQGLELLAYFRNRAPLDDSGMPKDRFSAEMPDATLATLKIQPSEPRDSAVYFCASGLVSDRGDTEAFFGQGTRLTVV.